These T cell receptor beta chains were read from a single sample in a study of chemoradiotherapy in HPV16-positive cancers. Here immunoSEQ multiplex PCR was the method, and the copy in TCRdb shows in-frame clones only, minus some. The table lists about 68,000 clones, 88% of them singletons. Here the sequenced sample was blood, taken from a patient who underwent chemoradiotherapy. These receptors were collected from a human donor with HPV-associated anogenital cancer. The CDR3 runs from the conserved cysteine through the conserved F or W. Fields, in order: V gene, clone size, D gene, J gene, CDR3 length, CDR3 DNA, CDR3 protein. The D gene is left open where the match is weak. Size is omitted from some rows. Given values are once, few, many or a class for expanded clones.

TRBV20-1	once	TRBD1	TRBJ2-1	10	TGCAGTGCCTTAACAGGGGACCAGTTCTTC	CSALTGDQFF
TRBV13	NA	NA	TRBJ2-3	13	TGTGCCAGCAGCTTTATCGGGGCAGATACGCAGTATTTT	CASSFIGADTQYF
TRBV28	NA	NA	TRBJ2-3	18	TGTGCCAGCCCAACACGAGGGACAATACCGAGGGGCACAGATACGCAGTATTTT	CASPTRGTIPRGTDTQYF
TRBV5-4	NA	TRBD1	TRBJ1-2	15	TGTGCCAGCAGCTTCCAGGGGGGATCTAACTATGGCTACACCTTC	CASSFQGGSNYGYTF
TRBV4-3	NA	NA	TRBJ2-7	14	TGCGCCAGCAGCCAAGAAGGGATGGCCTACGAGCAGTACTTC	CASSQEGMAYEQYF
TRBV19	NA	NA	TRBJ2-2	15	TGTGCCAGTAGTCCTCCGGGCACTGATACCGGGGAGCTGTTTTTT	CASSPPGTDTGELFF
TRBV2	NA	TRBD2	TRBJ2-2	14	TGTGCCAGCAGAGTTAGCGGGACCACCGGGGAGCTGTTTTTT	CASRVSGTTGELFF
TRBV7-2	NA	NA	TRBJ1-5	13	TGTGCCAGCAGCGTCCGGGGGGATCAGCCCCAGCATTTT	CASSVRGDQPQHF
TRBV25-1	NA	TRBD1	TRBJ1-5	13	TGTGCCTGCGGACAGGACGGAGATCAGCCCCAGCATTTT	CACGQDGDQPQHF
TRBV5-6	once	NA	TRBJ1-2	11	TGTGCCAGCAGCTTGGGCTATGGCTACACCTTC	CASSLGYGYTF
TRBV28	NA	NA	TRBJ2-2	14	TGTGCCAGCAGTCGCGGTCTGAACACCGGGGAGCTGTTTTTT	CASSRGLNTGELFF
TRBV11-3	NA	TRBD1	TRBJ1-1	15	TGTGCCAGCAGCCCGGTGGACAGGGGGAGCACTGAAGCTTTCTTT	CASSPVDRGSTEAFF
TRBV19	NA	NA	TRBJ1-5	12	TGTGCCAGTAGTATAGTACAGGGGCCCCAGCATTTT	CASSIVQGPQHF
TRBV7-9	NA	NA	TRBJ2-5	17	TGTGCCAGCAGCTTAGCCCTGGGGCAAGGTGGTGGGGAGACCCAGTACTTC	CASSLALGQGGGETQYF
TRBV7-2	NA	NA	TRBJ1-5	15	TGTGCCAGCAGCGCGCCCGGGGGGCGAGGTCAGCCCCAGCATTTT	CASSAPGGRGQPQHF
TRBV7-8	NA	TRBD1	TRBJ1-2	20	TGTGCCAGCAGCTTAATTAACCCCAAGGGGACAGGGGGCGCGTGGTATGGCTACACCTTC	CASSLINPKGTGGAWYGYTF
TRBV19	few	NA	TRBJ1-5	13	TGTGCCAGTAGTATCACGGGGATTCAGCCCCAGCATTTT	CASSITGIQPQHF
TRBV28	NA	TRBD1	TRBJ2-7	15	TGTGCCAGCAGCCCCATCGGGGACAGGGACCACGAGCAGTACTTC	CASSPIGDRDHEQYF
TRBV9	NA	TRBD1	TRBJ1-3	17	TGTGCCAGCAGCGTCGGGACAGTTGAAACCTCTGGAAACACCATATATTTT	CASSVGTVETSGNTIYF
TRBV5-6	NA	TRBD2	TRBJ2-3	16	TGTGCCAGCAGCCCCGGGACTAGCGAGTCCAGAGATACGCAGTATTTT	CASSPGTSESRDTQYF
TRBV7-9	NA	NA	TRBJ2-2	16	TGTGCCAGCAGCCCTGAAATCAGAGCGAACACCGGGGAGCTGTTTTTT	CASSPEIRANTGELFF
TRBV19	NA	NA	TRBJ2-1	13	TGTGCCAGTAGTATAGGCGGGTACAATGAGCAGTTCTTC	CASSIGGYNEQFF
TRBV20-1	few	NA	TRBJ2-3	10	TGCAGTGCCCCTACCCGGGGGCAGTATTTT	CSAPTRGQYF
TRBV7-8	NA	NA	TRBJ1-2	15	TGTGCCAGCAGCTTAAGTCGAGTCAGTTTGGAGGGCTACACCTTC	CASSLSRVSLEGYTF